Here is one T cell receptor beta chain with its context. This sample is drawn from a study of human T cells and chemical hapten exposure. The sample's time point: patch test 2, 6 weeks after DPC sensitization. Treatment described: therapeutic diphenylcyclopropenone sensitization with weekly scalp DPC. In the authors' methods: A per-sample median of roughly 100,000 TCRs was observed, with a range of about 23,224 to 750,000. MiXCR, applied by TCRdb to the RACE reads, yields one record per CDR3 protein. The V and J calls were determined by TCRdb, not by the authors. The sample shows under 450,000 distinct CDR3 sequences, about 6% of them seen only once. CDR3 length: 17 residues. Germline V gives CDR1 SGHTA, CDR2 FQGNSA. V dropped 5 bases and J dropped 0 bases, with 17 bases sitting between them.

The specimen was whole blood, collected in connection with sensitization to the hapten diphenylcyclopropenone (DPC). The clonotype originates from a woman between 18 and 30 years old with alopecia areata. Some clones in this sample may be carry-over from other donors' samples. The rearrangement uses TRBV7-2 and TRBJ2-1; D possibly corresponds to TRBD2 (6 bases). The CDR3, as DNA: TGTGCCAGCAGCCTATATAGGCTAGCGAGCTCCTACAATGAGCAGTTCTTC. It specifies CASSLYRLASSYNEQFF.